The rows below give T cell receptor beta chains drawn from one sample of a study of blood T cells in healthy people across ages. MiXCR was run by TCRdb on the 5' RACE reads, yielding one entry per CDR3 protein. Of 550,000 to 650,000 distinct CDR3 sequences in the sample, around a quarter were seen once. The same sample was also studied in work on T cells of mothers and their children.

The source material was blood. The source of these receptors is a boy under 10 years old in good health. CDR3s include the opening cysteine and the closing phenylalanine or tryptophan.

CASSQKPPDGAYEQYF | NA | TRBV4-1
CAWSSGASYNEQFF | TRBJ2-1 | TRBV30
CAIRQALNEKLFF | TRBJ1-4 | TRBV10-3
CASSLEVADIQYF | TRBJ2-4 | TRBV12-3/TRBV12-4
CASSPPGPDNEQFF | TRBJ2-1 | TRBV6-2/TRBV6-3
CASSSLMSERYEQYF | NA | TRBV5-4
CATSRDLQSNQPQHF | TRBJ1-5 | TRBV15
CASSLDYEQYF | TRBJ2-7 | TRBV7-9
CASSQASDLIYNEQFF | TRBJ2-1 | TRBV4-3
CASSAGTSVYTGELFF | TRBJ2-2 | TRBV5-5
CASSPNHATNEKLFF | TRBJ1-4 | TRBV9
CASSWLSGNKNEQFF | TRBJ2-1 | TRBV5-6
CASSSPSSKGDSNYGYTF | TRBJ1-2 | TRBV7-8
CSAPRPLTGELFF | TRBJ2-2 | TRBV20-1
CASSFGQGARVSTEAFF | TRBJ1-1 | TRBV5-1
CASGLVGTPLEYF | TRBJ2-4 | TRBV12-5
CASRVTGSGYGYTF | TRBJ1-2 | TRBV28
CAISARFRDSYNEQFF | TRBJ2-1 | TRBV10-3
CAIGRVAGLYEQYF | TRBJ2-7 | TRBV10-3
CSVSRGTGGYEQYF | TRBJ2-7 | TRBV29-1
CASSQERLPGELFF | TRBJ2-2 | TRBV4-1
CASSSCIGRTCEEQFF | NA | TRBV27
CSADERLAAWDEQFF | TRBJ2-1 | TRBV20-1
CASSKVDRGSYEQYF | TRBJ2-7 | TRBV21-1
CASSERTGFYQETQYF | TRBJ2-5 | TRBV10-1
CASSLTGTGGGSPLHF | TRBJ1-6 | TRBV7-9